This T cell receptor beta chain was sequenced for a study of CD8 T cells in Susac syndrome. Whole-study context: Treatment status at blood draw for the Susac syndrome patients was therapy-naive, corticosteroids, or intravenous immunoglobulin alone.

A quantity of roughly 0.5 to 1 ug RNA underwent reverse transcription using random hexamers. Amplification of TCR beta CDR3 used immunoSEQ multiplex PCR across 54 Vbeta and 13 Jbeta. TCRdb reanalysed the immunoSEQ multiplex PCR reads using MiXCR and keeps one entry per CDR3 protein. The sample contains roughly 220,000 distinct CDR3 sequences, about 94% of which appear only once. The CDR3 is 14 amino acids. Germline loops: CDR1 SQVTM, CDR2 ANQGSEA. The germline V and J ends were trimmed by 7 bases and 7 bases, with 22 bases remaining between them. From blood CD8+ and CD4+ T cells, the TCR beta chain was sequenced.

Sequencing input: CD4+ T cells from PBMCs. The gene calls are TRBV29-1 and TRBJ2-5; tentatively, D is TRBD2 (6 bases). The clonotype originates from a human donor with Susac syndrome. The chain's CDR3 is CSAPPSGTGGTQYF. Here the CDR3 DNA reads TGCAGCGCCCCTCCCTCGGGAACCGGGGGGACCCAGTACTTC.